The clone carrying this T cell receptor gamma chain was counted between two and nine times. This may come from a read error, since a much larger clone is one base off. Different DNA sequences within this sample yield the same CDR3. This entry is derived from a study of γδ T cells in repeated Plasmodium falciparum infection. In germline, CDR1 is EGSTGY, CDR2 YDSYTSSV. The CDR3 length is 16 residues. Gammadelta T cells were flow-sorted from PBMC into Vgamma9/Vdelta2+ and Vdelta2-negative populations for bulk analysis. TCRdb re-called the multiplex PCR reads through CATT. The sample shows more than 4,500 gamma-chain clones, around 3% of them seen only once.

This receptor was taken from a pool of human donors (malaria-infected and uninfected, not separated). V is TRGV4 and J is TRGJ1 or TRGJ2. The sample comprised gamma-delta T cells from blood. The CDR3 DNA sequence: TGTGCCACCTGGGATGGATATACTTCGAATTATTATAAGAAGCTCTTT. Its protein is CATWDGYTSNYYKKLF.